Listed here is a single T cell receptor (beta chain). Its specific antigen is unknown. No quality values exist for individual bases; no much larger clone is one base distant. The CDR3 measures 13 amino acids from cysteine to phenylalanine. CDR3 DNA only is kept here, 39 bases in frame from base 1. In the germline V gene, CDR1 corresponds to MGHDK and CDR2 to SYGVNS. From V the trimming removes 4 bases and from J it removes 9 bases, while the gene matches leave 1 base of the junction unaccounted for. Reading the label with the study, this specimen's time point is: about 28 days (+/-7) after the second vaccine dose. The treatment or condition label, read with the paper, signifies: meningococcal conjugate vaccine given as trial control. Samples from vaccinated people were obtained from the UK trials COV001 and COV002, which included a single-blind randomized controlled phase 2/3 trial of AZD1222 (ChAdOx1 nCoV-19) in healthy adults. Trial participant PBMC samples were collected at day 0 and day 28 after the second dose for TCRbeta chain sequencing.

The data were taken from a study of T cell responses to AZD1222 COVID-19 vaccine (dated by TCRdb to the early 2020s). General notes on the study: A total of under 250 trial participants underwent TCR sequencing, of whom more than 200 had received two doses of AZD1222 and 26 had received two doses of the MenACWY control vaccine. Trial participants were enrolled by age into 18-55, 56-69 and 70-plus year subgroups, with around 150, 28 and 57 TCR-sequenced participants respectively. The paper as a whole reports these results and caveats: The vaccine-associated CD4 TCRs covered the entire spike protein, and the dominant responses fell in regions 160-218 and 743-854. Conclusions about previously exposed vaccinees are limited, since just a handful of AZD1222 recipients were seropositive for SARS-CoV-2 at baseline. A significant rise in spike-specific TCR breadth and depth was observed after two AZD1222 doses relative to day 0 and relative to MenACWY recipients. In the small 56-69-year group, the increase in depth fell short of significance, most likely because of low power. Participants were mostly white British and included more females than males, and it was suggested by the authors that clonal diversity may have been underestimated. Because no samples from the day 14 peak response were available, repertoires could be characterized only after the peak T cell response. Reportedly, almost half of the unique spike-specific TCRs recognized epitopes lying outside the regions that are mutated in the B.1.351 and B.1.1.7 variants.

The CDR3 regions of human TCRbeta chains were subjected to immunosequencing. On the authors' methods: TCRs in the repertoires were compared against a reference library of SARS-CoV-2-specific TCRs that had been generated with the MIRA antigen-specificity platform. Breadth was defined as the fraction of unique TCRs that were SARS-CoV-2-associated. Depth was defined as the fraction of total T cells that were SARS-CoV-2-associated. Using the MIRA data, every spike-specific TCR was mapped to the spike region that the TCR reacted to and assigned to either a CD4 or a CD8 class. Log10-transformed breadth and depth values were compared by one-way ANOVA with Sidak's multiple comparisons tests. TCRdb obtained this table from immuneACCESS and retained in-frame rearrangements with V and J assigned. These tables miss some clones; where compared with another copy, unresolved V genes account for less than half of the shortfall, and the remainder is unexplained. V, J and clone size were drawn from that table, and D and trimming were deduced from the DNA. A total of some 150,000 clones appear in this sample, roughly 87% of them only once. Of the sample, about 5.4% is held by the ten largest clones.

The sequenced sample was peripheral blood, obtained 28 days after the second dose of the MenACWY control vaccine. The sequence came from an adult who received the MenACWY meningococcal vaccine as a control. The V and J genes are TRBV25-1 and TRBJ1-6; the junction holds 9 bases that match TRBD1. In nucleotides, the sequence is TGTGCCAGCAGTGGACAGGGGGGTTCACCCCTCCACTTT. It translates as CASSGQGGSPLHF.